The 25 T cell receptor beta chains given below trace back to one sample, sequenced in a study of PD-1 blockade in mismatch repair-deficient tumors. Assay used: immunoSEQ multiplex PCR; TCRdb lists only in-frame clones, some missing. The table has 120,000 or so clones, 86% seen once; the top ten hold approximately 13%. This specimen consisted of peripheral blood, obtained 44 weeks after starting pembrolizumab. The receptors here all came from an adult with mismatch repair-deficient cancer.

The chain uses TRBV6-4 and TRBJ2-1, with 10 bases lining up with TRBD2. V was clipped by 2 bases and J by 3 bases; unmatched bases: 1. The CDR3 has 15 amino acids. CDR1 is MRHNA, CDR2 SNTAGT, per germline. In DNA, the CDR3 is TGTGCCAGCAGTGACGGGACTAGCGACTACAATGAGCAGTTCTTC. It codes for CASSDGTSDYNEQFF.

The rearrangement joins TRBV7-8 to TRBJ1-5, with D tentatively TRBD1 (6 bases). CDR3 length: 16 residues. CDR1 SGHVS and CDR2 FQNEAQ come from the germline V gene. The V end was cut by 3 bases, the J end by 0 bases, with 12 bases between. The DNA of the CDR3 is TGTGCCAGCAGCTTCGAACAGGGAACTAGCAATCAGCCCCAGCATTTT. This codes for CASSFEQGTSNQPQHF.

The V gene is TRBV19, the J gene TRBJ2-1; 7 bases are shared with TRBD2. Germline trimming cut 7 bases from V and 5 bases from J; bases unmatched to any gene: 14. CDR3 length: 16 residues. Germline CDR1 and CDR2: LNHDA and SQIVND (reference sequence). CDR3 bases: TGTGCCAGTAAAAGCCAGGCTAGCGGATTCGACAATGAGCAGTTCTTC. Amino acids: CASKSQASGFDNEQFF.

The V call is TRBV4-1, the J call TRBJ2-1; TRBD2 agrees at 10 bases. The germline CDR1 and CDR2 sequences are MGHRA and YSYEKL. The CDR3 contains 16 residues. With V trimmed by 4 bases and J by 5 bases, 8 bases remained unmatched. CDR3 sequence reads: CASSRGLASHNNEQFF. The CDR3 DNA reads as TGCGCCAGCAGCCGGGGACTAGCGTCACATAACAATGAGCAGTTCTTC.

The gene calls are TRBV14 and TRBJ2-7; 12 nucleotides line up with TRBD2. Per the germline V gene, CDR1 is SGHDN and CDR2 is FVKESK. The V gene end was trimmed by 7 bases and the J gene end by 1 base; junction bases not matched to a gene: 14. This CDR3 has 18 amino acids. DNA of the CDR3: TGTGCCAGCATATGTCCTCTAGCGGGAGGGCTGAAATCCTACGAGCAGTACTTC. Translating gives CASICPLAGGLKSYEQYF.

This CDR3 reads CASSFRTVQETQYF. CDR3 in DNA: TGTGCCAGCAGCTTCCGGACTGTCCAAGAGACCCAGTACTTC. The chain uses TRBV7-2 and TRBJ2-5, with D maybe TRBD2 (5 bases). CDR3 length: 14 amino acids. V lost 3 bases and J 1 base, leaving 9 bases between the germline ends. Germline assignment: CDR1 SGHTA and CDR2 FQGNSA.

This clone occurred once. The chain combines TRBV4-2 with TRBJ2-3; D gene unclear. V was pared by 5 bases and J by 1 base, with 13 bases between. Germline V gene data show CDR1 as LGHNA and CDR2 as YNFKEQ. The length of the CDR3 is 15 residues. CDR3 loop: CASSLVRGGTDTQYF. The DNA for the CDR3 is TGTGCCAGCAGCTTGGTTAGAGGTGGCACAGATACGCAGTATTTT.

The V gene is TRBV28, the J gene TRBJ1-5, with a weak D call TRBD1 (5 bases). CDR1 is MDHEN, CDR2 SYDVKM, per germline. The germline V and J ends were trimmed by 6 bases and 3 bases, with 15 bases remaining between them. The CDR3 runs 15 residues. The CDR3 here is CASSLVGTDNQPQHF. In DNA, the CDR3 is TGTGCCAGCAGCCTTGTGGGGACGGACAATCAGCCCCAGCATTTT.

The chain is built from TRBV19 and TRBJ2-5; no definite D call. The V gene's germline CDR1 is LNHDA and CDR2 SQIVND (reference sequence). This CDR3 has 12 residues. The V end lost 11 bases, the J end lost 4 bases, and 14 bases lay between the germline ends. The CDR3 region is CAPSGPVETQYF. The CDR3 coding sequence is TGTGCCCCCTCCGGGCCGGTAGAGACCCAGTACTTC.

The rearrangement uses TRBV10-3 and TRBJ2-7; D is perhaps TRBD1 or TRBD2 (5 bases each). The germline CDR1 and CDR2 sequences are ENHRY and SYGVKD. There are 15 residues in the CDR3. V lost 3 bases and J 4 bases, leaving 16 bases between the germline ends. The CDR3 protein is CAISDVPPWGYEQYF. The CDR3 DNA follows: TGTGCCATCAGTGACGTTCCTCCCTGGGGGTACGAGCAGTACTTC.

The chain carries TRBV14 and TRBJ2-5; a possible D gene is TRBD1 (5 bases). The V gene's germline CDR1 is SGHDN and CDR2 FVKESK. Deletions cut 5 bases from V and 7 bases from J, with 17 bases between. CDR3 length: 14 residues. CDR3 DNA sequence: TGTGCCAGCAGCGTCAGTGGGGCCAAGGGGACCCAGTACTTC. Residues: CASSVSGAKGTQYF.

V and J are TRBV5-1 and TRBJ2-2, with 10 bases that match TRBD2. Germline values: CDR1 SGHRS, CDR2 YFSETQ. The CDR3 has 16 residues. The J segment lost 5 bases and the V segment lost 3 bases, leaving 7 bases of the junction unmatched. The DNA of the CDR3 is TGCGCCAGCAGCTCCCATAGCGGGAGGCGGACCGGGGAGCTGTTTTTT. This codes for CASSSHSGRRTGELFF.

The rearrangement joins TRBV7-6 to TRBJ2-3; 7 bases map to TRBD2. V lost 8 bases, J lost 2 bases, and 10 bases stayed unmatched. This CDR3 region has 15 residues. Germline values: CDR1 SGHVS, CDR2 FNYEAQ. As DNA, the CDR3 is TGTGCCAGCGGAACTAGCGCTGAAAACACAGATACGCAGTATTTT. Translation gives CASGTSAENTDTQYF.

J is TRBJ1-1 and V is TRBV29-1; TRBD1 matches 7 bases. The CDR3 has 13 amino acids. Trimming at V came to 1 base and at J to 1 base, leaving 0 bases not matched to a gene. Looked up from germline, CDR1 is SQVTM and CDR2 is ANQGSEA. The CDR3 here is CSVEGTGNTEAFF. The DNA of the CDR3 is TGCAGCGTTGAAGGGACAGGGAACACTGAAGCTTTCTTT.

This chain connects TRBV5-1 to TRBJ2-7, with TRBD2 as a possible D gene (5 bases). The ends were cut back, 7 bases at V and 1 base at J, with 12 bases in the middle. The CDR3 runs to 13 residues. CDR1 is SGHRS and CDR2 is YFSETQ in the germline V gene. This chain's CDR3 is CASRNTGSYEQYF. The DNA of the CDR3 is TGCGCCAGCCGAAATACGGGATCCTACGAGCAGTACTTC.

In DNA form, the CDR3 reads TGTGCCAGTAGTAGAGGACTAGCCTCTGGGGCCAACGTCCTGACTTTC. Translation: CASSRGLASGANVLTF. The gene calls are TRBV19 and TRBJ2-6; 8 bases are a match to TRBD2. The germline V gene encodes CDR1 LNHDA and CDR2 SQIVND (reference sequence). The CDR3 totals 16 residues. J was trimmed by 0 bases and V by 4 bases; bases with no gene match: 2.

This clone has a handful of counts. The genes are TRBV27 and TRBJ2-3; D call uncertain. Per germline, CDR1 MNHEY and CDR2 SMNVEV (reference sequence). The V end was cut by 2 bases, the J end by 0 bases, with 6 bases between. The CDR3 totals 14 residues. In DNA, the CDR3 is TGTGCCAGCAGTTTAGCCCCGAGCACAGATACGCAGTATTTT. Encoded protein: CASSLAPSTDTQYF.

The genes are TRBV5-1 and TRBJ2-5; D gene unclear. CDR1 is SGHRS, CDR2 YFSETQ, per germline. The V and J ends lost 5 bases and 3 bases respectively, with 17 bases between them. The CDR3 has 15 residues. The CDR3: CASSRFQELEETQYF. The CDR3 DNA reads TGCGCCAGCAGTCGTTTCCAGGAACTTGAAGAGACCCAGTACTTC.

The chain carries TRBV6-6 and TRBJ2-5; D gene uncertain. This CDR3 comprises 15 residues. Trimming stripped 6 bases from V and 2 bases from J, with 16 bases between. Per germline, CDR1 MNHNY and CDR2 SVGAGI (reference sequence). The CDR3 sequence is CASRHLWVDQETQYF. CDR3 coding DNA: TGTGCCAGCAGACACCTTTGGGTGGATCAAGAGACCCAGTACTTC.

The chain links TRBV7-9 to TRBJ2-7; D possibly corresponds to TRBD2 (6 bases). The CDR3 length is 12 residues. V lost 5 bases and J lost 6, with 11 bases in between. Germline V gene lookup returns CDR1 SEHNR and CDR2 FQNEAQ (reference sequence). CDR3 bases: TGTGCCAGCAGCCCTTGGGGGGTCGAGCAGTACTTC. Protein sequence: CASSPWGVEQYF.

The chain links TRBV18 to TRBJ1-1; D is ambiguous. CDR3 length: 11 amino acids. From germline, CDR1 is KGHSH and CDR2 LQKENI. V gave up 5 bases and J gave up 5 bases, with 6 bases separating them. The CDR3 reads CASSLGTEAFF. The CDR3 DNA reads as TGTGCCAGCTCATTAGGGACTGAAGCTTTCTTT.

The chain uses TRBV5-6 and TRBJ2-2; TRBD1 matches at 9 bases. The J segment lost 4 bases and the V segment lost 9 bases, leaving 10 bases of the junction unmatched. This CDR3 is 15 amino acids long. Germline CDR1 reads SGHDT; CDR2 reads YYEEEE. The CDR3 sequence is CANERDRDGTGELFF. CDR3 DNA: TGTGCCAACGAAAGGGACAGGGATGGCACCGGGGAGCTGTTTTTT.

The chain is built from TRBV11-2 and TRBJ2-1; 10 bases line up with TRBD2. From germline, CDR1 is SGHAT and CDR2 FQNNGV. The CDR3 is made up of 17 amino acids. Unmatched junction bases numbered 8, after V lost 3 bases and J lost 3 bases. The CDR3 sequence is CASSFVAGGPHYNEQFF. The CDR3 DNA follows: TGTGCCAGCAGCTTTGTAGCGGGAGGACCACACTACAATGAGCAGTTCTTC.

The V call is TRBV7-6, the J call TRBJ2-7, with 8 bases fitting TRBD1. The CDR3 covers 13 residues. V lost 5 bases to trimming and J lost 5 bases; unmatched junction nucleotides: 5. From germline, CDR1 is SGHVS and CDR2 FNYEAQ. For the CDR3, the DNA is TGTGCCAGCAGCACCAGACAGGGGAACGAGCAGTACTTC. Translation: CASSTRQGNEQYF.

This chain uses TRBV7-9 with TRBJ1-5; possibly TRBD1 for D (6 bases). With 4 bases removed from V and 3 bases from J, the gap between germline ends came to 10 bases. Germline CDR1 reads SEHNR; CDR2 reads FQNEAQ (reference sequence). The CDR3 spans 14 residues. CDR3 sequence: CASSSTGPNQPQHF. The CDR3 DNA follows: TGTGCCAGCAGCTCGACAGGCCCCAATCAGCCCCAGCATTTT.